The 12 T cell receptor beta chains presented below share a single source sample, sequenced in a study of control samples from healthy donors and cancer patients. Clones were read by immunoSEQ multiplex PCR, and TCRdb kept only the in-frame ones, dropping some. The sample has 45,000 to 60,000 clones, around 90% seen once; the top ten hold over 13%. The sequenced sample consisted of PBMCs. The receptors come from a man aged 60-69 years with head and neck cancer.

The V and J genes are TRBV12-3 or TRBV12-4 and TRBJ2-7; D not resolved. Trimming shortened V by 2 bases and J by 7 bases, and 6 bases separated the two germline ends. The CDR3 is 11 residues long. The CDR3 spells CASSLRAEQYF. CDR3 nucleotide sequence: TGTGCCAGCAGTTTAAGGGCAGAGCAGTACTTC.

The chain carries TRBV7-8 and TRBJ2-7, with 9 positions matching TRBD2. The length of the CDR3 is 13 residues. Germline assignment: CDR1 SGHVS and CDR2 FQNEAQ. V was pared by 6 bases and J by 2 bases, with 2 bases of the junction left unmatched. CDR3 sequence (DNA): TGTGCCAGCAGAGCTAGCGGGGCCTACGAGCAGTACTTC. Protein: CASRASGAYEQYF.

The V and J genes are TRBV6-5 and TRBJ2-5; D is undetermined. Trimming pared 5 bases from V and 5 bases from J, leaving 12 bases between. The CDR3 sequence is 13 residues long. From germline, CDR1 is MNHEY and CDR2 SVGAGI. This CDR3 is CASSTIGHETQYF. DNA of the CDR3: TGTGCCAGCAGTACCATCGGGCACGAGACCCAGTACTTC.

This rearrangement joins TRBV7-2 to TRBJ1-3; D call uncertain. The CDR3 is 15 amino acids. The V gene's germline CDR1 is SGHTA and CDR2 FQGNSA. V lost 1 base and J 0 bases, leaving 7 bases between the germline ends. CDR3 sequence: CASSLVSSSGNTIYF. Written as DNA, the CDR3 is TGTGCCAGCAGCTTAGTCTCTAGCTCTGGAAACACCATATATTTT.

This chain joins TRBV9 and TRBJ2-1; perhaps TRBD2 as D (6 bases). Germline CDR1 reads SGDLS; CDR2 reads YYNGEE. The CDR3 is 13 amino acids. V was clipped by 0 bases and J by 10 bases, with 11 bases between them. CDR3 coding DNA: TGTGCCAGCAGCGTAGTCCCGAGCGGGGAGCAGTTCTTC. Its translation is CASSVVPSGEQFF.

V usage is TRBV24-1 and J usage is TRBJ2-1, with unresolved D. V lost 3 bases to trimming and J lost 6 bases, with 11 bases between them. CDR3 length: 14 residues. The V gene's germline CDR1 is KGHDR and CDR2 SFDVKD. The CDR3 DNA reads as TGTGCCACCAGTGATCCTCTTTATCCCAATGAGCAGTTCTTC. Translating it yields CATSDPLYPNEQFF.

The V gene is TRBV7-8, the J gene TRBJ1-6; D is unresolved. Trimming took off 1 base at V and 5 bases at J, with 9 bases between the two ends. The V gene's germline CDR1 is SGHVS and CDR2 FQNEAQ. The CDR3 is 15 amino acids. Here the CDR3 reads CASSLGQINNSPLHF. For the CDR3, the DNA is TGTGCCAGCAGCTTAGGGCAGATCAATAATTCACCCCTCCACTTT.

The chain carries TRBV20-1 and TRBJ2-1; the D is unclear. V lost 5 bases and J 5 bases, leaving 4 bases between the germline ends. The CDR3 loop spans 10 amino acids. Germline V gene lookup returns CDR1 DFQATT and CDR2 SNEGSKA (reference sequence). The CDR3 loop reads CSAYHNEQFF. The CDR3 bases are TGCAGTGCTTACCACAATGAGCAGTTCTTC.

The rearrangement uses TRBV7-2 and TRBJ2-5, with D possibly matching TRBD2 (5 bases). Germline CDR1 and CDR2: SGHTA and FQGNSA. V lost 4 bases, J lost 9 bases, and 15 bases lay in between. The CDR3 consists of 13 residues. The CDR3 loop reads CASSSPALRAQYF. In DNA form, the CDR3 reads TGTGCCAGCAGCTCACCAGCACTGCGGGCCCAGTACTTC.

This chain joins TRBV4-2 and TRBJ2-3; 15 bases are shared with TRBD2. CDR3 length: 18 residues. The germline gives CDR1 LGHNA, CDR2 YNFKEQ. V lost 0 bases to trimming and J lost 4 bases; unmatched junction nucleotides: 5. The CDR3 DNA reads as TGTGCCAGCAGCCAAGAAACAGGACTAGCGGGAGGGCCAGATACGCAGTATTTT. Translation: CASSQETGLAGGPDTQYF.

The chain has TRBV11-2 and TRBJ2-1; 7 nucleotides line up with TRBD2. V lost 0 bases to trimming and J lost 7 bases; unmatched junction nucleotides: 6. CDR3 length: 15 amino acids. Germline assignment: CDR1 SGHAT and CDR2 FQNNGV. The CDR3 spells CASSLDRLARNEQFF. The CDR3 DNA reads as TGTGCCAGCAGCTTAGATAGACTAGCACGGAATGAGCAGTTCTTC.

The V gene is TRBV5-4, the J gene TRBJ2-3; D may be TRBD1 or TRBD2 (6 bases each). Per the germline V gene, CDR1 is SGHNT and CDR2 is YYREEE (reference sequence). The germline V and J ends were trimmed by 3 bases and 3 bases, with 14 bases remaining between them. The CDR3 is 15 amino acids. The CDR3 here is CASSSYIGGTDTQYF. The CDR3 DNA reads TGTGCCAGCAGCTCTTATATAGGGGGGACAGATACGCAGTATTTT.